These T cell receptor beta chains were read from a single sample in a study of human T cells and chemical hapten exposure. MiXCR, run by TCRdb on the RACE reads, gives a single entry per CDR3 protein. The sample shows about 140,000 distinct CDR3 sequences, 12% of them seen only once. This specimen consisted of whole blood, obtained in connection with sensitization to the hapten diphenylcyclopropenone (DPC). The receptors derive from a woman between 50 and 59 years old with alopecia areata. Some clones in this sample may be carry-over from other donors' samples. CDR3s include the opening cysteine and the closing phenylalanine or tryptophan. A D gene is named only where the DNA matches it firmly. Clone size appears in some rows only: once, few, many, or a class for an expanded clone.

CDR3 DNA: TGTGCCAGCAGCCCCCCTGGGGTTAACACTGAAGCTTTCTTT
CDR3 protein: CASSPPGVNTEAFF
V gene: TRBV3-1
clone size: few
D gene: NA
J gene: TRBJ1-1

CDR3 DNA: TGTGCCAGCAGCTTACTCCCGAGGGGGGCGCAGGCAGATACGCAGTATTTT
CDR3 protein: CASSLLPRGAQADTQYF
V gene: TRBV7-9
clone size: NA
D gene: NA
J gene: TRBJ2-3

CDR3 DNA: TGTGCCAGCAGCCCCGGCGGACAGGGGTTCTACGAGCAGTACTTC
CDR3 protein: CASSPGGQGFYEQYF
V gene: TRBV7-6
clone size: few
D gene: TRBD1
J gene: TRBJ2-7

CDR3 DNA: TGTGCCAGCAGCCCACAGGGTACCCTCATTGGCAATCAGCCCCAGCATTTT
CDR3 protein: CASSPQGTLIGNQPQHF
V gene: TRBV7-2
clone size: NA
D gene: NA
J gene: TRBJ1-5

CDR3 DNA: TGCAGTGCTAGCGATAGCGGGAGGGCCTACAATGAGCAGTTCTTC
CDR3 protein: CSASDSGRAYNEQFF
V gene: TRBV20-1
clone size: NA
D gene: TRBD2
J gene: TRBJ2-1

CDR3 DNA: TGTGCCAGCGTGAGCGGGGTCAACCAGCCCCAGCATTTT
CDR3 protein: CASVSGVNQPQHF
V gene: TRBV6-6
clone size: NA
D gene: NA
J gene: TRBJ1-5

CDR3 DNA: TGTGCCAGCAGCTCCTTCCCGGGACAGGGGGATGAAAAACTGTTTTTT
CDR3 protein: CASSSFPGQGDEKLFF
V gene: TRBV11-2
clone size: NA
D gene: TRBD1
J gene: TRBJ1-4

CDR3 DNA: TGTGCCAGCAGCTACGGGGGGGCCAGCCAAGAGACCCAGTACTTC
CDR3 protein: CASSYGGASQETQYF
V gene: TRBV7-6
clone size: NA
D gene: TRBD2
J gene: TRBJ2-5

CDR3 DNA: TGCAGTGCCGGAAAGGGGGAGGCGAGCAATCAGCCCCAGCATTTT
CDR3 protein: CSAGKGEASNQPQHF
V gene: TRBV20-1
clone size: NA
D gene: NA
J gene: TRBJ1-5

CDR3 DNA: TGTGCCAGCAGTTCTCAGGCGGTGGGCAGGGTCTACGAGCAGTACTTC
CDR3 protein: CASSSQAVGRVYEQYF
V gene: TRBV27
clone size: NA
D gene: NA
J gene: TRBJ2-7

CDR3 DNA: TGTGCCAGCAGAGGACAGGGGTACAATGAGCAGTTCTTC
CDR3 protein: CASRGQGYNEQFF
V gene: TRBV5-6
clone size: many
D gene: TRBD1
J gene: TRBJ2-1

CDR3 DNA: TGTGCCAGCAGTTACGACAGGCAAGAGACCCAGTACTTC
CDR3 protein: CASSYDRQETQYF
V gene: TRBV6-2/TRBV6-3
clone size: few
D gene: NA
J gene: TRBJ2-5

CDR3 DNA: TGTGCCAGCAGCTTAACAATAGGAGGGGAGCAGTACTTC
CDR3 protein: CASSLTIGGEQYF
V gene: TRBV7-9
clone size: few
D gene: NA
J gene: TRBJ2-7

CDR3 DNA: TGTGCCACCGCCTATCTAAGCCAATACTCCTACGAGCAGTACTTC
CDR3 protein: CATAYLSQYSYEQYF
V gene: TRBV5-6
clone size: few
D gene: NA
J gene: TRBJ2-7

CDR3 DNA: TGTGCCAGCAGCTTAGGACAGGGGATTGAAGCTTTCTTT
CDR3 protein: CASSLGQGIEAFF
V gene: TRBV7-9
clone size: many
D gene: TRBD1
J gene: TRBJ1-1

CDR3 DNA: TGTGCCAGCAGCGAGGGACTAACGGGATTCACTGAAGCTTTCTTT
CDR3 protein: CASSEGLTGFTEAFF
V gene: TRBV9
clone size: many
D gene: NA
J gene: TRBJ1-1

CDR3 DNA: TGCGCCAGCAGCTTGGAGTGGCTTGGGGAGCAGTACTTC
CDR3 protein: CASSLEWLGEQYF
V gene: TRBV5-1
clone size: few
D gene: NA
J gene: TRBJ2-7

CDR3 DNA: TGTGCCTGGAGGGAGACCCAGGGTTACCCCTACGAGCAGTACTTC
CDR3 protein: CAWRETQGYPYEQYF
V gene: TRBV30
clone size: few
D gene: NA
J gene: TRBJ2-7

CDR3 DNA: TGCAGTGCTAGAGAGGACAGGGGATTTCAGCCCCAGCATTTT
CDR3 protein: CSAREDRGFQPQHF
V gene: TRBV20-1
clone size: NA
D gene: TRBD1
J gene: TRBJ1-5

CDR3 DNA: TGTGCCAGCAGTGAATCCGTGATCGCAGGTAGCACAGATACGCAGTATTTT
CDR3 protein: CASSESVIAGSTDTQYF
V gene: TRBV6-1
clone size: few
D gene: NA
J gene: TRBJ2-3

CDR3 DNA: TGTGCCAGCAGCCCGACAGGGGGCATTGGCTACAATGAGCAGTTCTTC
CDR3 protein: CASSPTGGIGYNEQFF
V gene: TRBV7-2
clone size: NA
D gene: TRBD1
J gene: TRBJ2-1

CDR3 DNA: TGTGCCAGCAGCAGAAAGGGGAGGAACACTGAAGCTTTCTTT
CDR3 protein: CASSRKGRNTEAFF
V gene: TRBV3-1
clone size: few
D gene: NA
J gene: TRBJ1-1

CDR3 DNA: TGTGCCACCAGTGACCCCAGGGGCCCCGATTCGCCCCAGCATTTT
CDR3 protein: CATSDPRGPDSPQHF
V gene: TRBV24-1
clone size: few
D gene: NA
J gene: TRBJ1-5

CDR3 DNA: TGTGCCAGCAGTTACCCGGGGGGGAGCAATCAGCCCCAGCATTTT
CDR3 protein: CASSYPGGSNQPQHF
V gene: TRBV6-6
clone size: few
D gene: NA
J gene: TRBJ1-5

CDR3 DNA: TGTGCCAGCATCCCTCACGGAGTGGAGGGTACGCAGTATTTT
CDR3 protein: CASIPHGVEGTQYF
V gene: TRBV7-8
clone size: many
D gene: NA
J gene: TRBJ2-3

CDR3 DNA: TGTGCCAGCAGTATGACTAGAACCGGGGAGCTGTTTTTT
CDR3 protein: CASSMTRTGELFF
V gene: TRBV12-3/TRBV12-4
clone size: few
D gene: NA
J gene: TRBJ2-2

CDR3 DNA: TGCGCCAGCAGTCTAAGAGGGGAGGGGGGCACAGATACGCAGTATTTT
CDR3 protein: CASSLRGEGGTDTQYF
V gene: TRBV4-3
clone size: few
D gene: NA
J gene: TRBJ2-3

CDR3 DNA: TGCGCCAGCAGCTTGGGCCAGACCCAGTACTTC
CDR3 protein: CASSLGQTQYF
V gene: TRBV5-1
clone size: few
D gene: NA
J gene: TRBJ2-5

CDR3 DNA: TGCGCCAGCACTCCCAACAGGGAGAATGAGCAGTTCTTC
CDR3 protein: CASTPNRENEQFF
V gene: TRBV5-1
clone size: NA
D gene: NA
J gene: TRBJ2-1

CDR3 DNA: TGTGCCAGCAGCTTACTTCCGGCAACCTATGGCTACACCTTC
CDR3 protein: CASSLLPATYGYTF
V gene: TRBV7-9
clone size: few
D gene: NA
J gene: TRBJ1-2

CDR3 DNA: TGCAGTGCTAGATACCCACTGGGATTCGGAGATGGCTACACCTTC
CDR3 protein: CSARYPLGFGDGYTF
V gene: TRBV20-1
clone size: NA
D gene: NA
J gene: TRBJ1-2

CDR3 DNA: TGTGCCAGCAGCAACCTGGGGAGCGGGCACACAGATACGCAGTATTTT
CDR3 protein: CASSNLGSGHTDTQYF
V gene: TRBV7-8
clone size: once
D gene: NA
J gene: TRBJ2-3

CDR3 DNA: TGTGCCATCAGGAGGACAGCCTCCTACGAGCAGTACTTC
CDR3 protein: CAIRRTASYEQYF
V gene: TRBV10-3
clone size: NA
D gene: NA
J gene: TRBJ2-7

CDR3 DNA: TGCAGTGCTAGAAAGGGGGAGGGACTGACCTACGAGCAGTACTTC
CDR3 protein: CSARKGEGLTYEQYF
V gene: TRBV20-1
clone size: few
D gene: NA
J gene: TRBJ2-7

CDR3 DNA: TGTGCCAGCAACCGGGGGCAGAACACTGAAGCTTTCTTT
CDR3 protein: CASNRGQNTEAFF
V gene: TRBV6-2/TRBV6-3
clone size: many
D gene: NA
J gene: TRBJ1-1

CDR3 DNA: TGCAGTGCTAGCTACGGACTAGCGGGCTCCTACGAGCAGTACTTC
CDR3 protein: CSASYGLAGSYEQYF
V gene: TRBV20-1
clone size: few
D gene: TRBD2
J gene: TRBJ2-7

CDR3 DNA: TGCAGCGTTGAAGGCCCTGGCTTAGCCAAAAACATTCAGTACTTC
CDR3 protein: CSVEGPGLAKNIQYF
V gene: TRBV29-1
clone size: few
D gene: NA
J gene: TRBJ2-4

CDR3 DNA: TGTGCCAGCAGTCCAACTGGACAGCCTGAGCAGTACTTC
CDR3 protein: CASSPTGQPEQYF
V gene: TRBV12-3/TRBV12-4
clone size: NA
D gene: NA
J gene: TRBJ2-7